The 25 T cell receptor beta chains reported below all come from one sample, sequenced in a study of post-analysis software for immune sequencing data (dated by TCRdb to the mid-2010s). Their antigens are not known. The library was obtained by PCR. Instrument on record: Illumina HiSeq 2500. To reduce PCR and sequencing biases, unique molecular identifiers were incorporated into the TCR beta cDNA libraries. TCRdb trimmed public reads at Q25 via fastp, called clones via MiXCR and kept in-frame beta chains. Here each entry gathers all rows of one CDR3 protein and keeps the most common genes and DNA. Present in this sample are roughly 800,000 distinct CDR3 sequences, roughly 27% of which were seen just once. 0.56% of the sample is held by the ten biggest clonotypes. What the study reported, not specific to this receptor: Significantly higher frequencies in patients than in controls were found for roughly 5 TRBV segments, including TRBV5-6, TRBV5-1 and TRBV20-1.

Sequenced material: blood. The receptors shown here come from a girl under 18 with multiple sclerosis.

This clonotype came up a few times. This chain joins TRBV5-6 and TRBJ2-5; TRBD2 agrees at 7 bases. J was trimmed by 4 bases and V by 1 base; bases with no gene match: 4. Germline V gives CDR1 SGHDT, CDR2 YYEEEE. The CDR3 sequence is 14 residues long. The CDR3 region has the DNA TGTGCCAGCAGCTTGAACTGGGGGGGAGAGACCCAGTACTTC. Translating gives CASSLNWGGETQYF. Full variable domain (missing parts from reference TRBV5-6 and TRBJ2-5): DAGVTQSPTHLIKTRGQQVTLRCSPKSGHDTVSWYQQALGQGPQFIFQYYEEEERQRGNFPDRFSGHQFPNYSSELNVNALLLGDSALYLCASSLNWGGETQYFGPGTRLLVL.

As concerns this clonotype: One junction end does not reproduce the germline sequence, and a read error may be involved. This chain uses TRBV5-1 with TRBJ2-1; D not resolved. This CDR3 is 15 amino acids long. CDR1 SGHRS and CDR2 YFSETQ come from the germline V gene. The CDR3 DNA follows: TGCGTCAGCAGCTCCTCAAGAGGAGTTGGGAATGAGCAGTTCTTC. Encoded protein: CVSSSSRGVGNEQFF.

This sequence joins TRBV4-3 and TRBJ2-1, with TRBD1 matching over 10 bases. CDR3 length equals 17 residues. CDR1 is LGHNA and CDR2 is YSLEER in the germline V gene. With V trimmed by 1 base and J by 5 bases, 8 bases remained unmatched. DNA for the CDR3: TGCGCCAGCAGCCAAGGGGGGGACAGGGGTTGGGACAATGAGCAGTTCTTC. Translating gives CASSQGGDRGWDNEQFF.

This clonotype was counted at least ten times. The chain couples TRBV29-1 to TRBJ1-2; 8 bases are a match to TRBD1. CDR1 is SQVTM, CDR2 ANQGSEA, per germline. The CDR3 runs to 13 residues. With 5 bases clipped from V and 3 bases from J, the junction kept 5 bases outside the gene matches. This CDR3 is CSVLTGADYGYTF. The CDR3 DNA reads TGCAGCGTTTTGACAGGGGCGGACTATGGCTACACCTTC.

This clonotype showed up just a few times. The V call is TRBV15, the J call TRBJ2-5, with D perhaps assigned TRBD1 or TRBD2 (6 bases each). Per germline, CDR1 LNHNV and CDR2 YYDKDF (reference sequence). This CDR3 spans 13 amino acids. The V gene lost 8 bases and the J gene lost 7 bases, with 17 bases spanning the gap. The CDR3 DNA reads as TGTGCCACCCTCACCAGGGGACTCAGGACCCAGTACTTC. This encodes CATLTRGLRTQYF.

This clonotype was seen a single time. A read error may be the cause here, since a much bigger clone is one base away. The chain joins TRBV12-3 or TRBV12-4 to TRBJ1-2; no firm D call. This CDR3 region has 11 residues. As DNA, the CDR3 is TGTGCCAGCAGTCATAACCATGGCTACACCTTC. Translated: CASSHNHGYTF.

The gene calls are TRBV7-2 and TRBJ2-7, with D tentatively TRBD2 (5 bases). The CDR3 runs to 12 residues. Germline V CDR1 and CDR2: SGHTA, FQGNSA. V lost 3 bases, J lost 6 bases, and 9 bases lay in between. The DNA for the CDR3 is TGTGCCAGCAGCTTCGGGGTTCGCGAGCAGTACTTC. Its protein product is CASSFGVREQYF.

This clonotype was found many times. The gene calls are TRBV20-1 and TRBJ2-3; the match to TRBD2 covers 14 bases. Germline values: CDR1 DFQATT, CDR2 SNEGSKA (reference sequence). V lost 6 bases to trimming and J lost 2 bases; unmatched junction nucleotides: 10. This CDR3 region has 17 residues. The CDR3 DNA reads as TGCAGTGCCACGGGACTAGCGGGAGCCCCCACCACAGATACGCAGTATTTT. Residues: CSATGLAGAPTTDTQYF.

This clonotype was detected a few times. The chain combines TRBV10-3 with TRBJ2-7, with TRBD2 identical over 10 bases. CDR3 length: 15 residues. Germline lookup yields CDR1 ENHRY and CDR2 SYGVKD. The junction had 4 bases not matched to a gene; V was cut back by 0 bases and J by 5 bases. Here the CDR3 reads CAISESSGRAHEQYF. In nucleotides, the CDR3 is TGTGCCATCAGTGAGTCGAGCGGGAGGGCCCACGAGCAGTACTTC.

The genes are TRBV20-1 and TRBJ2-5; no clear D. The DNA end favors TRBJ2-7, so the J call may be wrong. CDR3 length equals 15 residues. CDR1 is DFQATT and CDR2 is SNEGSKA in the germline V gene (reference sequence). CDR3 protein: CSASFSMYSRDEQYF. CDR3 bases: TGCAGTGCTAGTTTCTCGATGTATAGTCGTGACGAGCAGTACTTC.

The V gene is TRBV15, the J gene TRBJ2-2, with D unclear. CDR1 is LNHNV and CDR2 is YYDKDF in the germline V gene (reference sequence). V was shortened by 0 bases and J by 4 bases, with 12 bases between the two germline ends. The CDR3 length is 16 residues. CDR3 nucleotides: TGTGCCACCAGCAGAGACCACCATTCCTTCACCGGGGAGCTGTTTTTT. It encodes CATSRDHHSFTGELFF.

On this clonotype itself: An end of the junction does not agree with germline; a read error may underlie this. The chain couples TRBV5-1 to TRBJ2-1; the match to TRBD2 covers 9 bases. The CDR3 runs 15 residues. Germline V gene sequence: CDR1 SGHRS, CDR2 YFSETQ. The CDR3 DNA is TGCGCCAGCAGTGGGGGCGGGAGGGCCAACAACGAGCAGTTCTTC. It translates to CASSGGGRANNEQFF.

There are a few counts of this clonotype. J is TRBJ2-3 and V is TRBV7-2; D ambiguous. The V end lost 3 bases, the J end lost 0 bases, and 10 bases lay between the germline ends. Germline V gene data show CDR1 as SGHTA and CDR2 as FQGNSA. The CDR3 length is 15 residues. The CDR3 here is CASSFTESSTDTQYF. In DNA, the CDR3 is TGTGCCAGCAGCTTTACAGAATCTAGCACAGATACGCAGTATTTT.

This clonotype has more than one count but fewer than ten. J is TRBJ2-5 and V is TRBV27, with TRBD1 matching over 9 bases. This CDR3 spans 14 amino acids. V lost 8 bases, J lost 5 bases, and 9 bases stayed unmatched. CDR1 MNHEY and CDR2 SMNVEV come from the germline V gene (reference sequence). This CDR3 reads CASRNHRGLETQYF. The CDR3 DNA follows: TGTGCCAGCCGGAACCACAGGGGGCTGGAGACCCAGTACTTC.

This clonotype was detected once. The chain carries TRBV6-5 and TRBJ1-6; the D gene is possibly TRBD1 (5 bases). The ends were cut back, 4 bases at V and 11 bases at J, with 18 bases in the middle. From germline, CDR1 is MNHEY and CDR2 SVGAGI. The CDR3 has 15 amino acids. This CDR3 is CASSSGTLRGPPLHF. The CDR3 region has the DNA TGTGCCAGCAGTTCAGGGACTCTTCGGGGTCCACCCCTCCACTTT.

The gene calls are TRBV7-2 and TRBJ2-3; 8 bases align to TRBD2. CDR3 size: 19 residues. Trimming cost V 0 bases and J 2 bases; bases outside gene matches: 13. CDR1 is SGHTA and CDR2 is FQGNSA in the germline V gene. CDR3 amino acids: CASSLARVAGNPATDTQYF. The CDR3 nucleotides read TGTGCCAGCAGCTTAGCGCGGGTAGCGGGGAACCCAGCCACAGATACGCAGTATTTT.

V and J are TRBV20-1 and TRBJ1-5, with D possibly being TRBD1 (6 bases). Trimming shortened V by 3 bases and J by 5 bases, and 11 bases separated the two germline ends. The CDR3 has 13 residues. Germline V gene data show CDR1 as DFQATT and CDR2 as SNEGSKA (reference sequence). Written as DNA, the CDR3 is TGCAGTGCTAGTGTTCGGGGGCATCAGCCCCAGCATTTT. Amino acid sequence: CSASVRGHQPQHF.

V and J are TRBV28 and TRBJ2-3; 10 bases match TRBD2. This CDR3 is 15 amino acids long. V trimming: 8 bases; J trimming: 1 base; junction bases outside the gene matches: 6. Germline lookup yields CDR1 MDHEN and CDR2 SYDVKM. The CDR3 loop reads CASGPLAGGTDTQYF. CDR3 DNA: TGTGCCAGCGGACCTCTAGCGGGAGGCACAGATACGCAGTATTTT.

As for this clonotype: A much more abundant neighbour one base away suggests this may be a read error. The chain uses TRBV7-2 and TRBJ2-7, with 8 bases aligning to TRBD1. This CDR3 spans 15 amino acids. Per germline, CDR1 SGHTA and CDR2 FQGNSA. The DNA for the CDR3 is TGTGCCAGCAGCCCCTGGACAGGGCCCCCCTACGAGCGGTACTTC. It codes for CASSPWTGPPYERYF.

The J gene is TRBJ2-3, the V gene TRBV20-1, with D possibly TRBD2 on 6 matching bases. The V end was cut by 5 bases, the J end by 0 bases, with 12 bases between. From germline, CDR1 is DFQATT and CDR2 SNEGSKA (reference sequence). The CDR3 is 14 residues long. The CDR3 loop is CSAQVGTSTDTQYF. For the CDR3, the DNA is TGCAGTGCTCAGGTCGGGACTAGCACAGATACGCAGTATTTT.

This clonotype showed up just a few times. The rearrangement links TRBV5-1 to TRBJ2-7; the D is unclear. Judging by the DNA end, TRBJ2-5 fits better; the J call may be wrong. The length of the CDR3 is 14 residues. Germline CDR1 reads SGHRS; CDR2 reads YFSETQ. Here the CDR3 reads CASSLGMVKETQYF. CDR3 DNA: TGCGCCAGCAGCTTGGGGATGGTTAAAGAGACCCAGTACTTC.

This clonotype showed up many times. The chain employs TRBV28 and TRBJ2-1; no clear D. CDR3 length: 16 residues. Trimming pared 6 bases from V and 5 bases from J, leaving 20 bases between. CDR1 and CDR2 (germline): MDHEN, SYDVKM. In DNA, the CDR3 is TGTGCCAGCAGAGTAGGGTCATTGCTGTCGGACAATGAGCAGTTCTTC. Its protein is CASRVGSLLSDNEQFF. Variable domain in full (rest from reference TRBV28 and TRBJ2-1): DVKVTQSSRYLVKRTGEKVFLECVQDMDHENMFWYRQDPGLGLRLIYFSYDVKMKEKGDIPEGYSVSREKKERFSLILESASTNQTSMYLCASRVGSLLSDNEQFFGPGTRLTVL.

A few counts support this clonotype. DNA of the CDR3: TGTGCCAGCAGCTTAGCGGGACAGGCTTCACCCCTCCACTTT. Amino acid sequence: CASSLAGQASPLHF. The rearrangement links TRBV7-2 to TRBJ1-6, with 8 bases that match TRBD1. Per the germline V gene, CDR1 is SGHTA and CDR2 is FQGNSA. This CDR3 has 14 residues. Trimming at V came to 0 bases and at J to 9 bases, leaving 1 base not matched to a gene.

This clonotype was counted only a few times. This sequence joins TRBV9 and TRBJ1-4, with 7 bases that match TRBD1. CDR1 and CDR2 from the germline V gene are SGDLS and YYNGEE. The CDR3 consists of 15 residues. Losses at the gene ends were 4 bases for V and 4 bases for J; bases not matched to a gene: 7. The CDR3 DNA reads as TGTGCCAGCAGCAGCCGACAGGGCTATAATGAAAAACTGTTTTTT. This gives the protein CASSSRQGYNEKLFF.

In DNA form, the CDR3 reads TGTGCCAGCAGCTTAGGGCCGCAAGGCGGTGAAAAACTGTTTTTT. Protein: CASSLGPQGGEKLFF. V gene TRBV7-2 combines with J gene TRBJ1-4; D unresolved. The CDR3 has 15 residues. The germline gives CDR1 SGHTA, CDR2 FQGNSA. Trimming left V 1 base short and J 7 bases short, with 13 bases between.